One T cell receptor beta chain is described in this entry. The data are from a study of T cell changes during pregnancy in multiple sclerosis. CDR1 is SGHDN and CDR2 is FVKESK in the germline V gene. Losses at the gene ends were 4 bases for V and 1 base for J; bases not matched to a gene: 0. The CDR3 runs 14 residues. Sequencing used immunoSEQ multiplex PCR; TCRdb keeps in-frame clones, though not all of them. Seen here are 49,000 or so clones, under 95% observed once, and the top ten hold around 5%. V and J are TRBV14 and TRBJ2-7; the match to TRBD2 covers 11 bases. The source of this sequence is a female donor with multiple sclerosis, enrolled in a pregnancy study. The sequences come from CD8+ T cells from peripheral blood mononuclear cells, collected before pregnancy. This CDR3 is CASSLAGGSYEQYF. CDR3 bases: TGTGCCAGCAGCCTAGCGGGAGGGTCCTACGAGCAGTACTTC. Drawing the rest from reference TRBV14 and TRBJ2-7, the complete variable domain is EAGVTQFPSHSVIEKGQTVTLRCDPISGHDNLYWYRRVMGKEIKFLLHFVKESKQDESGMPNNRFLAERTGGTYSTLKVQPAELEDSGVYFCASSLAGGSYEQYFGPGTRLTVT.